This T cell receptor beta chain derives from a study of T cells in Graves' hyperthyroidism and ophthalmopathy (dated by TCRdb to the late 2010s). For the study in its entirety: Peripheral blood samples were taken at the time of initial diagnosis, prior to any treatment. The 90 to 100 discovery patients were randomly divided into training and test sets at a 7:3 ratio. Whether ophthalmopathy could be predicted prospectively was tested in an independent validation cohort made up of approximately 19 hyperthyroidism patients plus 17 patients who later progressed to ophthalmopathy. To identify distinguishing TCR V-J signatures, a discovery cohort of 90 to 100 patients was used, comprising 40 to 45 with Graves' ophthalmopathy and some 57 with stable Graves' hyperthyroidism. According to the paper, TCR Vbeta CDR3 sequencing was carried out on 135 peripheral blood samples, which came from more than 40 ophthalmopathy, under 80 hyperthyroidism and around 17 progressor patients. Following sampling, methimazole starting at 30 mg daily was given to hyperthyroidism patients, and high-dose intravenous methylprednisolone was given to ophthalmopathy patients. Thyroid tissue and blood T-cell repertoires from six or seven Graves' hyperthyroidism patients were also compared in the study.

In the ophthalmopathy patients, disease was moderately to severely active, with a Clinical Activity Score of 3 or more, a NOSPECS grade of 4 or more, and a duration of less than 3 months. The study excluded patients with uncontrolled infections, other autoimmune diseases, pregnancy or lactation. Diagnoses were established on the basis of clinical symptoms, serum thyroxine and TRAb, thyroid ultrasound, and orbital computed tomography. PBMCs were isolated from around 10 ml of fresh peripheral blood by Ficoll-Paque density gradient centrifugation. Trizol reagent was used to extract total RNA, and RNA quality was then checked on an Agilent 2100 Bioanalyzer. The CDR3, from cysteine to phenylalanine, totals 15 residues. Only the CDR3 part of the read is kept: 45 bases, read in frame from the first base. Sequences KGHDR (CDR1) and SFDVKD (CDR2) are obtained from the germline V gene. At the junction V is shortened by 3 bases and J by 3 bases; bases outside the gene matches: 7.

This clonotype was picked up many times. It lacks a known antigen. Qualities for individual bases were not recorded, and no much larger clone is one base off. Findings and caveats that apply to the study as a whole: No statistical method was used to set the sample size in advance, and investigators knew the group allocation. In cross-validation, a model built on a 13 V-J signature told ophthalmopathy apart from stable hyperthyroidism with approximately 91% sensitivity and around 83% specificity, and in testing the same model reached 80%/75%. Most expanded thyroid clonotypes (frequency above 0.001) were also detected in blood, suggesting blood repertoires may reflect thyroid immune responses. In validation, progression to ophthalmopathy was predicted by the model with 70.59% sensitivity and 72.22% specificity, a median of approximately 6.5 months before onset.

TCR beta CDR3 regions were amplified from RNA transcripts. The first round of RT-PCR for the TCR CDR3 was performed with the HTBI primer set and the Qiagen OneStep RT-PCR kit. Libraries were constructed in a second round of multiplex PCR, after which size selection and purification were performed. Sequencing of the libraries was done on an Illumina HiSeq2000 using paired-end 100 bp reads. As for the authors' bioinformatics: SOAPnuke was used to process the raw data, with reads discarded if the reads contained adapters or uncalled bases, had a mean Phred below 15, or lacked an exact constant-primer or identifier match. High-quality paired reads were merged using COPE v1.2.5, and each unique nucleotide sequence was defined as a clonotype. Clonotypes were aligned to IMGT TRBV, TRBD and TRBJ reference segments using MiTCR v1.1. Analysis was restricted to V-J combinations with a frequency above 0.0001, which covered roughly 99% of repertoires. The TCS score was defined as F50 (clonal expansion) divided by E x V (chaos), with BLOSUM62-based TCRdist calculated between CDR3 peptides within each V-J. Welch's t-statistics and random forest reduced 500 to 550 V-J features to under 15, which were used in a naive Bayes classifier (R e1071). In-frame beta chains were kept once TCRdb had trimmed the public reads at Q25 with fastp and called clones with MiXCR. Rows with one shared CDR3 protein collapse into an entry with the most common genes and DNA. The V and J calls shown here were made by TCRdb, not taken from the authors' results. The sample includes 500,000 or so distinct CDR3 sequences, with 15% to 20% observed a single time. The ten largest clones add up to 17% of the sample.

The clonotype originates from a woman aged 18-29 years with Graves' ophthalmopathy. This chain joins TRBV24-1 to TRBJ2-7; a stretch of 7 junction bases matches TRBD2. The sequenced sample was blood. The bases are TGTGCCACCAGTGATCCCCGACTAGCTATCTACGAGCAGTACTTC. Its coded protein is CATSDPRLAIYEQYF.